Listed here are 3 T cell receptor beta chains from one sample, sequenced in a study of OX40 agonist ivuxolimab in advanced cancers. Clones were sequenced by immunoSEQ multiplex PCR, and TCRdb holds only the in-frame ones, with some missing. The data contain approximately 70,000 clones, more than 75% of them singletons. The material was CD4+ or CD8+ T cells sorted from blood, obtained in a trial of the OX40 agonist ivuxolimab. The receptor set was obtained from an adult with an advanced solid tumor such as melanoma, head and neck, liver or kidney cancer.

The chain links TRBV5-6 to TRBJ2-7; 8 bases agree with TRBD1. Germline V gives CDR1 SGHDT, CDR2 YYEEEE. After removal of 2 bases from V and 2 bases from J, the junction contained 3 bases not matched to a gene. The CDR3 totals 14 residues. DNA of the CDR3: TGTGCCAGCAGCTTTGACAGGGGACCCTACGAGCAGTACTTC. Its protein is CASSFDRGPYEQYF. The full variable domain, completed using reference TRBV5-6 and TRBJ2-7, is DAGVTQSPTHLIKTRGQQVTLRCSPKSGHDTVSWYQQALGQGPQFIFQYYEEEERQRGNFPDRFSGHQFPNYSSELNVNALLLGDSALYLCASSFDRGPYEQYFGPGTRLTVT.

The sample holds a few counts of this clone. The chain combines TRBV6-6 with TRBJ1-2; perhaps TRBD1 as D (6 bases). This CDR3 is 16 amino acids long. Germline V gene lookup returns CDR1 MNHNY and CDR2 SVGAGI (reference sequence). With 2 bases removed from V and 1 base from J, the gap between germline ends came to 14 bases. In DNA, the CDR3 is TGTGCCAGCAGTTACGGGGGCCAGACACGTAACTATGGCTACACCTTC. Translation gives CASSYGGQTRNYGYTF.

This rearrangement joins TRBV2 to TRBJ2-5; 10 nucleotides align to TRBD2. The CDR3 sequence is 16 residues long. Germline V gene sequence: CDR1 SNHLY, CDR2 FYNNEI. V gave up 8 bases and J gave up 4 bases; unmatched junction bases: 13. CDR3 nucleotides: TGTGCCAGCGGTTCTAGCGGGAGAGGATGGAGAGAGACCCAGTACTTC. Residues: CASGSSGRGWRETQYF.